Presented here are 9 T cell receptor beta chains from one specimen sequenced in a study of blood T cells in healthy people across ages. A sample-barcoded 5' primer and a J-beta primer mix were used in a second PCR of roughly 6 to 12 cycles. TCRdb recomputed calls from the 5' RACE reads with MiXCR, one row per CDR3 protein. The repertoire consists of about 830,000 distinct CDR3 sequences, with more than 45% occurring once and the leading ten covering about 20%. The specimen was blood. Receptors originate from a man in his thirties or forties in good health.

This clonotype showed up just a few times. This chain connects TRBV15 to TRBJ2-1; a possible D gene is TRBD1 (6 bases). The CDR3 totals 14 residues. The germline V and J ends were trimmed by 5 bases and 6 bases, with 14 bases remaining between them. In germline, CDR1 is LNHNV, CDR2 YYDKDF (reference sequence). CDR3 residues: CATSAQTGGNEQFF. The CDR3 DNA sequence: TGTGCCACCAGCGCCCAGACAGGTGGCAATGAGCAGTTCTTC.

The chain joins TRBV6-1 to TRBJ2-7; the D gene is possibly TRBD2 (6 bases). Germline V gene data show CDR1 as MNHNS and CDR2 as SASEGT. The CDR3 sequence is 16 residues long. Trimming shortened V by 8 bases and J by 5 bases, and 25 bases separated the two germline ends. The DNA for the CDR3 is TGTGCCAGCTCAGAACTAGCAGGCTCGGCCGGGGACGAGCAGTACTTC. Its translation: CASSELAGSAGDEQYF.

J is TRBJ2-3 and V is TRBV7-9; 8 positions agree with TRBD2. The CDR3 is made up of 15 amino acids. In germline, CDR1 is SEHNR, CDR2 FQNEAQ (reference sequence). V lost 5 bases, J lost 3 bases, and 7 bases stayed unmatched. Here the CDR3 DNA reads TGTGCCAGCAGCAGAATAGCGGGACTAACAGATACGCAGTATTTT. Its translation is CASSRIAGLTDTQYF.

The rearrangement joins TRBV5-1 to TRBJ2-7, with 8 positions matching TRBD2. Per germline, CDR1 SGHRS and CDR2 YFSETQ. The V gene end was trimmed by 4 bases and the J gene end by 6 bases; junction bases not matched to a gene: 9. The CDR3 length is 14 residues. In DNA form, the CDR3 reads TGCGCCAGCAGCCCTTCGGGAGGGCCTTCCGAGCAGTACTTC. Translating it yields CASSPSGGPSEQYF.

The CDR3 bases are TGCAGCGTTGGCGAAGGTACCCAGTTCTTC. It translates to CSVGEGTQFF. The chain employs TRBV29-1 and TRBJ2-1; D unresolved. The CDR3 contains 10 residues. V was clipped by 4 bases and J by 13 bases, with 11 bases between them. CDR1 is SQVTM and CDR2 is ANQGSEA in the germline V gene.

The chain links TRBV12-3 or TRBV12-4 to TRBJ2-7; 9 bases line up with TRBD1. The CDR3 has 16 residues. V shed 2 bases, J shed 3 bases, and the junction held 8 bases outside the gene matches. CDR3: CASSLNPPTGGYEQYF. Written as DNA, the CDR3 is TGTGCCAGCAGTTTAAATCCCCCGACAGGGGGCTACGAGCAGTACTTC.

In its sample, this clonotype was seen a few times. The V and J genes are TRBV4-3 and TRBJ2-1; D is ambiguous. The CDR3 runs 13 residues. The germline CDR1 and CDR2 sequences are LGHNA and YSLEER. The V end was cut by 2 bases, the J end by 10 bases, with 12 bases between. CDR3 region: CASSQLVYGEQFF. The CDR3 DNA is TGCGCCAGCAGCCAACTCGTATACGGGGAGCAGTTCTTC.

This sequence joins TRBV29-1 and TRBJ2-7; 8 nucleotides match TRBD2. This CDR3 contains 15 residues. Germline V gene sequence: CDR1 SQVTM, CDR2 ANQGSEA. Losses at the gene ends were 2 bases for V and 4 bases for J; bases not matched to a gene: 10. CDR3 residues: CSVEPPTSVLYEQYF. The CDR3 region has the DNA TGCAGCGTTGAACCCCCGACTAGCGTCCTGTACGAGCAGTACTTC.

This chain joins TRBV9 and TRBJ2-2, with D hard to call. The CDR3 is 17 amino acids. Trimming removed 0 bases from V and 3 bases from J, with 15 bases in between. CDR1 and CDR2 from the germline V gene are SGDLS and YYNGEE. The CDR3 bases are TGTGCCAGCAGCGTAGGGGCAATACTACCCTACACCGGGGAGCTGTTTTTT. It encodes CASSVGAILPYTGELFF.